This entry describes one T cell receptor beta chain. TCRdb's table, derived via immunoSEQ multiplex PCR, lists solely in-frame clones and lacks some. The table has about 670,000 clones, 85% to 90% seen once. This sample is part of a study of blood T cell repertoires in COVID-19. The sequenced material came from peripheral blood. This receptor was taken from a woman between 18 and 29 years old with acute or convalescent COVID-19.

DNA of the CDR3: TGTGCCAGCAGGCCCATCGGAGCCACAGATACGCAGTATTTT. This gives the protein CASRPIGATDTQYF. The chain carries TRBV21-1 and TRBJ2-3; the table's D call, TRBD2, has no DNA check behind it. TRBV21-1 represents a pseudogene. The CDR3 runs 14 residues.